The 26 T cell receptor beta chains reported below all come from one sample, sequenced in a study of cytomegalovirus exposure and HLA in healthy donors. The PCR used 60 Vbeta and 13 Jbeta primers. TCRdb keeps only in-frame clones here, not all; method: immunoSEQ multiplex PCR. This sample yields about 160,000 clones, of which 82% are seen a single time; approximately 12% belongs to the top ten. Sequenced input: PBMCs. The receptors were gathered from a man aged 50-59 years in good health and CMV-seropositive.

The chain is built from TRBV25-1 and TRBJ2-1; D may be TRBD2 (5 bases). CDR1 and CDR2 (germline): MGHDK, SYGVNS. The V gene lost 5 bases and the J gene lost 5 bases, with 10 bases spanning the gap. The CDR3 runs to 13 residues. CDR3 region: CASSTRRNNEQFF. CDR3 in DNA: TGTGCCAGCAGTACTAGAAGGAACAATGAGCAGTTCTTC.

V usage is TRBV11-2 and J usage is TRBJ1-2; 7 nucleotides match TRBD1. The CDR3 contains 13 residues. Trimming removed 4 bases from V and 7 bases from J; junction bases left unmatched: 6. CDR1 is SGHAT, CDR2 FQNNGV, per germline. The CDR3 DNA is TGTGCCAGCAGCTCCACAGGGGTTGGTGGCTACACCTTC. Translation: CASSSTGVGGYTF.

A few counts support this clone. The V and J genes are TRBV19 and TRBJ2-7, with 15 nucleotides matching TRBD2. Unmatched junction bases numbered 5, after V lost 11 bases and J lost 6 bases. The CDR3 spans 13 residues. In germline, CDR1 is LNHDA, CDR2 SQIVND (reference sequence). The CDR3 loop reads CAVGGLAGGEQYF. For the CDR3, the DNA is TGTGCCGTTGGGGGACTAGCGGGAGGCGAGCAGTACTTC.

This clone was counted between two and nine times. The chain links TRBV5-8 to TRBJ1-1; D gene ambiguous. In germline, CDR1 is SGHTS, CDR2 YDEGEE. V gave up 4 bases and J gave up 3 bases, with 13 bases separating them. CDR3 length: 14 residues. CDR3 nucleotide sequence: TGTGCCAGCAGCCCGGGCATCGGGGACACTGAAGCTTTCTTT. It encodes CASSPGIGDTEAFF. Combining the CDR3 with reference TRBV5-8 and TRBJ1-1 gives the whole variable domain EAGVTQSPTHLIKTRGQQATLRCSPISGHTSVYWYQQALGLGLQFLLWYDEGEERNRGNFPPRFSGRQFPNYSSELNVNALELEDSALYLCASSPGIGDTEAFFGQGTRLTVV.

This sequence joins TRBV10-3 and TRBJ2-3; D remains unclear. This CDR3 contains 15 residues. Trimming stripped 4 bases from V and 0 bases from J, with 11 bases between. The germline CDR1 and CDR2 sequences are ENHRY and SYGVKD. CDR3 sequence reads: CAISGHLESTDTQYF. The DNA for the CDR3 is TGTGCCATCAGTGGCCATCTTGAGAGCACAGATACGCAGTATTTT.

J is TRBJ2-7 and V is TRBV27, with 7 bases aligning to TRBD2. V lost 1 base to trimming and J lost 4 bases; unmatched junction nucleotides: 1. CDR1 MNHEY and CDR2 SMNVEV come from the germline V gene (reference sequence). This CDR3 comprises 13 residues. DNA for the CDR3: TGTGCCAGCAGTTTATTGGGAGGGTACGAGCAGTACTTC. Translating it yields CASSLLGGYEQYF.

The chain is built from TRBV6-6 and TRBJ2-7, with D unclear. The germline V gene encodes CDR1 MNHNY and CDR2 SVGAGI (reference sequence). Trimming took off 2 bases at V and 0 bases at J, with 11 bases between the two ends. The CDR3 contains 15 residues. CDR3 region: CASSYPSLSSYEQYF. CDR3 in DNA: TGTGCCAGCAGTTACCCTTCGCTTAGCTCCTACGAGCAGTACTTC.

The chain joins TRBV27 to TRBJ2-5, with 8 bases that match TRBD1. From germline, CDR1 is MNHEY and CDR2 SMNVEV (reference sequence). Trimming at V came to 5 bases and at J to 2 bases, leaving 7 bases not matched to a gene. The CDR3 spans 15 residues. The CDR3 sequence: CASSNGQGRQETQYF. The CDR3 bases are TGTGCCAGCAGTAACGGACAGGGTCGGCAAGAGACCCAGTACTTC.

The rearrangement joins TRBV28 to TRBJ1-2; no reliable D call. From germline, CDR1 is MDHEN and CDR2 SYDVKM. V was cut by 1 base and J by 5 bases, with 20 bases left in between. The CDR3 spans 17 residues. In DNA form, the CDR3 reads TGTGCCAGCAGTTTATTCAGGTTTCCTAACAATATGTATGGCTACACCTTC. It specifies CASSLFRFPNNMYGYTF.

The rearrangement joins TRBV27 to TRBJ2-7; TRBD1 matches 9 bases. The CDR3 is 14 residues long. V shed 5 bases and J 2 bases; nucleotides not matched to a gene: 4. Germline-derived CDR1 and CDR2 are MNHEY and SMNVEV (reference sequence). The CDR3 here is CASSAGQGPYEQYF. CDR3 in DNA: TGTGCCAGCAGTGCTGGACAGGGGCCCTACGAGCAGTACTTC.

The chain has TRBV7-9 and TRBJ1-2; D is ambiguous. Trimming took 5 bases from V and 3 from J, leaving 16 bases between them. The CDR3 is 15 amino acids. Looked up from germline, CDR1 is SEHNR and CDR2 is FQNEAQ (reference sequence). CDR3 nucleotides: TGTGCCAGCAGCCCCATCCCAGACAAGGACTATGGCTACACCTTC. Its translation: CASSPIPDKDYGYTF. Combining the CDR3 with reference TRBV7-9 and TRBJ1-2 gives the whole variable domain DTGVSQNPRHKITKRGQNVTFRCDPISEHNRLYWYRQTLGQGPEFLTYFQNEAQLEKSRLLSDRFSAERPKGSFSTLEIQRTEQGDSAMYLCASSPIPDKDYGYTFGSGTRLTVV.

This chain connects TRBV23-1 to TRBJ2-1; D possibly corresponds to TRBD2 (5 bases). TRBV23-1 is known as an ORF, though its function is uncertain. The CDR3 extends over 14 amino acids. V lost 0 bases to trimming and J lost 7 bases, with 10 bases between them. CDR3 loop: CASSQSAKRNEQFF. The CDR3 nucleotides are TGCGCCAGCAGTCAATCAGCGAAGCGGAATGAGCAGTTCTTC.

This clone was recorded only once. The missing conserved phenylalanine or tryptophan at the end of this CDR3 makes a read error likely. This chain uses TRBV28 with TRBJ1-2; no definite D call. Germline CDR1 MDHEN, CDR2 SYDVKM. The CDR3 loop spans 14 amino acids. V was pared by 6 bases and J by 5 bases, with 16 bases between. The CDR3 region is CASRVSRSGYGYTL. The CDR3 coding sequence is TGTGCCAGCAGGGTATCGAGGTCGGGGTATGGCTACACCCTC.

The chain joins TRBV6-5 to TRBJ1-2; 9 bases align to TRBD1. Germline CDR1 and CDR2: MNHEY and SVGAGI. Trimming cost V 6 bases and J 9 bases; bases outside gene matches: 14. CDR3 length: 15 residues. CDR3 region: CASSPKRTGVFSYTF. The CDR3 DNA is TGTGCCAGCAGCCCCAAGAGGACAGGGGTATTTAGCTACACCTTC.

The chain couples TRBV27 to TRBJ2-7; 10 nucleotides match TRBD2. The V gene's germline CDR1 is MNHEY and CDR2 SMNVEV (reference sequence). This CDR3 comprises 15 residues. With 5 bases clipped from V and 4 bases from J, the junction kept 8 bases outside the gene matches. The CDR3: CASSGSGRVGYEQYF. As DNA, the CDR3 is TGTGCCAGCAGTGGAAGCGGGAGGGTCGGATACGAGCAGTACTTC.

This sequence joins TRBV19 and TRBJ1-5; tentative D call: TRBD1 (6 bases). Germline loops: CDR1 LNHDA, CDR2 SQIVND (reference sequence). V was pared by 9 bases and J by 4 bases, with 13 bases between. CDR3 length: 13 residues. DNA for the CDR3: TGTGCCAGCAAAACGCAGGGGAATCAGCCCCAGCATTTT. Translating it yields CASKTQGNQPQHF.

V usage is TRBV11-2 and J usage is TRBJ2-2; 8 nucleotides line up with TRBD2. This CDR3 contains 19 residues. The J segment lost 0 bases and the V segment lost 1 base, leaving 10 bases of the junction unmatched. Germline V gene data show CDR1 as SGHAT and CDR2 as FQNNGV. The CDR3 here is CASSLAELFSGTNTGELFF. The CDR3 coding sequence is TGTGCCAGCAGCTTAGCCGAGTTATTTAGCGGGACGAACACCGGGGAGCTGTTTTTT.

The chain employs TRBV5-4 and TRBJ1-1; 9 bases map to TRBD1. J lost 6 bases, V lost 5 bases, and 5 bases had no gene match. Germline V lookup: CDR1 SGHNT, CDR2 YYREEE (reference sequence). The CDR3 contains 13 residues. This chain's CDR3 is CASRRTGVAEAFF. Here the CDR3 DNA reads TGTGCCAGCAGACGGACAGGGGTGGCTGAAGCTTTCTTT.

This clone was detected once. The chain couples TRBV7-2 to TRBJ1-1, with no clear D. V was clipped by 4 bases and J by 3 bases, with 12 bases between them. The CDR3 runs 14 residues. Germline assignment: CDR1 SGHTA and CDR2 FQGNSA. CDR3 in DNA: TGTGCCAGCAGCTCAACAGTAACCCACACTGAAGCTTTCTTT. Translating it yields CASSSTVTHTEAFF.

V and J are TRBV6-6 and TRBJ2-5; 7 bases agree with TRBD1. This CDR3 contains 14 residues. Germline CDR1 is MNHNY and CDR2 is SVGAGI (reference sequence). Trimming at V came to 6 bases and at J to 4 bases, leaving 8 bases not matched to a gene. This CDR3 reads CASRTRDRPETQYF. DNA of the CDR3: TGTGCCAGCAGGACCAGGGACAGACCAGAGACCCAGTACTTC.

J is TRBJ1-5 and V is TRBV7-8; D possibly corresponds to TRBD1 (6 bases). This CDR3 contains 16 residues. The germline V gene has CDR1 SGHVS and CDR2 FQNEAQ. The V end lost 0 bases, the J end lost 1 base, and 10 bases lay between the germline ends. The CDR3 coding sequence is TGTGCCAGCAGCTTAGCCGGGGGGACAAGCAATCAGCCCCAGCATTTT. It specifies CASSLAGGTSNQPQHF.

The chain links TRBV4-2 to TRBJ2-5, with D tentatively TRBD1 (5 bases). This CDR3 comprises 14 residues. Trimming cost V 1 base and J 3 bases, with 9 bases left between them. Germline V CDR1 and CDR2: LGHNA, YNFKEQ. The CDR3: CASSQGQGEETQYF. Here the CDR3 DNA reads TGTGCCAGCAGCCAAGGCCAGGGTGAAGAGACCCAGTACTTC.

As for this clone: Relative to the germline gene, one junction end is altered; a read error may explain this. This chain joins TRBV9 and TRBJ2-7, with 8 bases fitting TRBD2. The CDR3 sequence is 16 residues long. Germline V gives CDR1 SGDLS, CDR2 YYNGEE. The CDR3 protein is CAGSVAGLAGSGEQYF. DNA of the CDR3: TGTGCCGGCAGCGTAGCTGGCTTAGCGGGGTCCGGCGAGCAGTACTTC.

As DNA, the CDR3 is TGCGCCAGCACCGCCTCACTAGCGGGAAGGGAAGAGACCCAGTACTTC. This encodes CASTASLAGREETQYF. This chain joins TRBV10-1 and TRBJ2-5, with 10 bases fitting TRBD2. CDR1 and CDR2 (germline): WNHNN, SYGVQD (reference sequence). The V segment lost 7 bases and the J segment 3 bases; nucleotides outside the gene matches: 11. The CDR3 sequence is 16 residues long.

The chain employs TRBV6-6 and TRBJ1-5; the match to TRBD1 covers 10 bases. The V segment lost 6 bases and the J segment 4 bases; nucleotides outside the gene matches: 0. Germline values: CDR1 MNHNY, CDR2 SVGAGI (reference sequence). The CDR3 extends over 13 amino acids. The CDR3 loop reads CASRDRGNQPQHF. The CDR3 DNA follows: TGTGCCAGCAGGGACAGGGGGAATCAGCCCCAGCATTTT.

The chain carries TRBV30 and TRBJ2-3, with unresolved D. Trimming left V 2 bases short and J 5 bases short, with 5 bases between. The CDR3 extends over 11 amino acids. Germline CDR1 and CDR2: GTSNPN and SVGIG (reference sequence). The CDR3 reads CAWSSLDTQYF. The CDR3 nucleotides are TGTGCCTGGAGTTCATTAGATACGCAGTATTTT.